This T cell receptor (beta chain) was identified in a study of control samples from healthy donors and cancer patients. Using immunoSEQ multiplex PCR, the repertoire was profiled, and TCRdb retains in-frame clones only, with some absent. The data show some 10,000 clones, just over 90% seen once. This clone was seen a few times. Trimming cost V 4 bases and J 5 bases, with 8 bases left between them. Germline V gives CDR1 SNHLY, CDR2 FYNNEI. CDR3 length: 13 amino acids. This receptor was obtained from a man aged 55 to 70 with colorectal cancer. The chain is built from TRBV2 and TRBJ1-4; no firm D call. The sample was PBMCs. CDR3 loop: CASSGRENEKLFF. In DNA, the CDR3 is TGTGCCAGCAGTGGACGGGAAAATGAAAAACTGTTTTTT.